Below, 5 T cell receptor beta chains from the same sample are listed, as sequenced in a study of blood T cell repertoires in COVID-19. Sequenced by immunoSEQ multiplex PCR; TCRdb stores in-frame clones only, minus some. The table lists some 140,000 clones, just under 85% of them singletons. The sequencing input was PBMCs or T cells enriched from blood (not recorded which). The receptors were gathered from a man aged 45-65 years who had recovered from COVID-19.

In the case of this clone: A junction boundary mismatches the germline segment, possibly from a read error. The V call is TRBV7-7, the J call TRBJ2-5; tentatively, D is TRBD1 (5 bases). The CDR3 is made up of 16 amino acids. Germline-derived CDR1 and CDR2 are SSHAT and FNYEAQ (reference sequence). The CDR3 DNA sequence: TGTGCTAGCAGCCTCTCCTCCTTCCAGGGTAGAGAGACCCAGTACTTC. Translation gives CASSLSSFQGRETQYF.

The rearrangement links TRBV6-1 to TRBJ1-5; the match to TRBD1 covers 8 bases. The CDR3 sequence is 15 residues long. Unmatched junction bases numbered 4, after V lost 3 bases and J lost 3 bases. The germline gives CDR1 MNHNS, CDR2 SASEGT. The CDR3 DNA reads TGTGCCAGCAGTGACCGGGACAGGAACAATCAGCCCCAGCATTTT. This codes for CASSDRDRNNQPQHF.

The chain recombines TRBV9 with TRBJ2-5; D remains ambiguous. CDR3 size: 13 residues. Trimming took 1 base from V and 5 from J, leaving 9 bases between them. Germline CDR1 reads SGDLS; CDR2 reads YYNGEE. The CDR3 DNA sequence: TGTGCCAGCAGCGTACAAGGCGGCGAGACCCAGTACTTC. As protein: CASSVQGGETQYF.

The chain uses TRBV9 and TRBJ1-5; perhaps TRBD1 as D (5 bases). Germline V gene sequence: CDR1 SGDLS, CDR2 YYNGEE. CDR3 length: 15 residues. The germline V and J ends were trimmed by 1 base and 1 base, with 9 bases remaining between them. The CDR3 DNA follows: TGTGCCAGCAGCGTACAGGGTGAGAGCAATCAGCCCCAGCATTTT. This codes for CASSVQGESNQPQHF.

Remarks on this clone: It may be a read error: a sequence one base away is much more abundant. Other DNA variants within this sample encode the same CDR3. J is TRBJ1-2 and V is TRBV5-4; no clear D. Germline CDR1 is SGHNT and CDR2 is YYREEE (reference sequence). This CDR3 comprises 13 residues. CDR3 sequence (DNA): TGTGCTAGCAGCTTGGTTTCCGACTATGGCTACACCTTC. This codes for CASSLVSDYGYTF.